These 10 T cell receptor beta chains were sequenced from one sample in a study of blood T cell repertoires in COVID-19. The repertoire was sequenced with immunoSEQ multiplex PCR; TCRdb's copy has only in-frame clones and lacks some. The profile shows approximately 230,000 clones, around 83% of them singletons. The sample taken for sequencing was peripheral blood. The receptors here all came from an elderly man with acute or convalescent COVID-19.

The J gene is TRBJ1-5, the V gene TRBV2, with a tentative D call TRBD1 (5 bases). Looked up from germline, CDR1 is SNHLY and CDR2 is FYNNEI. V gave up 6 bases and J gave up 3 bases, with 9 bases separating them. This CDR3 is built from 13 residues. The CDR3 nucleotides are TGTGCCAGCAGGGGAGGGGCCAATCAGCCCCAGCATTTT. This codes for CASRGGANQPQHF.

The chain couples TRBV3-1 (or the pseudogene TRBV3-2) to TRBJ1-6, with 7 bases lining up with TRBD1. CDR3 size: 19 residues. After removal of 2 bases from V and 5 bases from J, the junction contained 15 bases not matched to a gene. CDR1 LGHDT and CDR2 YNNKEL come from the germline V gene (reference sequence). CDR3 sequence reads: CASSQRFPSQGQHNSPLHF. The CDR3 coding sequence is TGTGCCAGCAGCCAAAGGTTTCCGAGTCAGGGACAGCATAATTCACCCCTCCACTTT.

The chain links TRBV6-1 to TRBJ1-1, with a tentative D call TRBD1 (5 bases). The germline V gene has CDR1 MNHNS and CDR2 SASEGT. This CDR3 has 14 amino acids. The V end lost 3 bases, the J end lost 4 bases, and 12 bases lay between the germline ends. This CDR3 is CASSDDPQGTEAFF. DNA of the CDR3: TGTGCCAGCAGTGACGACCCCCAGGGCACTGAAGCTTTCTTT.

The rearrangement uses TRBV7-2 and TRBJ1-2; perhaps TRBD1 as D (5 bases). Trimming shortened V by 11 bases and J by 4 bases, and 17 bases separated the two germline ends. The CDR3 sequence is 13 residues long. CDR1 and CDR2 (germline): SGHTA, FQGNSA. The CDR3 region has the DNA TGTGCCGGCCAGGCGCCGGGGGTCTATGGCTACACCTTC. Amino acids: CAGQAPGVYGYTF.

This clone was observed a few times. The CDR3 DNA follows: TGTGCCAGCAGTGGGGCTGCCGGTTACAATGAGCAGTTCTTC. Encoded protein: CASSGAAGYNEQFF. The rearrangement links TRBV5-4 to TRBJ2-1, with D possibly being TRBD1 (5 bases). V lost 5 bases and J lost 4, with 13 bases in between. There are 14 residues in the CDR3. Germline V gene sequence: CDR1 SGHNT, CDR2 YYREEE (reference sequence).

The chain carries TRBV20-1 and TRBJ1-2; D is perhaps TRBD1 (6 bases). Per the germline V gene, CDR1 is DFQATT and CDR2 is SNEGSKA (reference sequence). This CDR3 is built from 11 residues. The V gene lost 3 bases and the J gene lost 7 bases, with 9 bases spanning the gap. The CDR3 DNA reads as TGCAGTGCTAGTTTACAGGGTGGCTACACCTTC. Its translation: CSASLQGGYTF.

The chain carries TRBV7-9 and TRBJ2-7; a weak D match, TRBD1 (7 bases). The ends were cut back, 0 bases at V and 4 bases at J, with 16 bases in the middle. The CDR3 consists of 16 residues. Germline V gene sequence: CDR1 SEHNR, CDR2 FQNEAQ (reference sequence). CDR3 region: CASSLAMAGGGYEQYF. CDR3 nucleotides: TGTGCCAGCAGCTTAGCGATGGCAGGGGGAGGATACGAGCAGTACTTC.

V is TRBV4-1 and J is TRBJ1-5, with 9 nucleotides matching TRBD1. V lost 4 bases, J lost 1 base, and 2 bases stayed unmatched. The germline CDR1 and CDR2 sequences are MGHRA and YSYEKL. This CDR3 contains 15 residues. CDR3 loop: CASSLGTGSNQPQHF. Here the CDR3 DNA reads TGCGCCAGCAGCCTTGGGACAGGGAGCAATCAGCCCCAGCATTTT.

The rearrangement links TRBV7-2 to TRBJ2-1; TRBD2 agrees at 8 bases. The CDR3 loop spans 14 amino acids. Germline V gives CDR1 SGHTA, CDR2 FQGNSA. With 1 base clipped from V and 15 bases from J, the junction kept 11 bases outside the gene matches. The CDR3 nucleotides are TGTGCCAGCAGCTTAGGCGTCTGGGCGGGAGGCCCGTTCTTC. It yields the protein CASSLGVWAGGPFF.

This chain connects TRBV29-1 to TRBJ1-4; 7 positions match TRBD1. V was pared by 4 bases and J by 8 bases, with 7 bases of the junction left unmatched. The CDR3 runs 13 residues. The germline gives CDR1 SQVTM, CDR2 ANQGSEA. The chain's CDR3 is CSVARDRGEKLFF. CDR3 DNA: TGCAGCGTTGCAAGGGACAGAGGGGAAAAACTGTTTTTT.